This T cell receptor (beta chain) was captured in a study of T cells after posttransplantation cyclophosphamide. Study-wide findings and caveats: Blood and skin or GI T cell repertoires showed limited TRB overlap. Recipient CMV seropositivity and CMV reactivation strongly tracked TRB clonality. Donor CD8+ memory clones often dominated recipient blood repertoires at later times.

This clone was seen just once. Its antigen is undetermined. The table came from immunoSEQ multiplex PCR; TCRdb's copy has only in-frame clones and leaves some out. The data contain tens of thousands of clones, around 94% of them seen just once; the ten biggest clones take up 2.5% to 3%. Peripheral blood was collected from the related graft donor on the marrow donation day. V dropped 3 bases and J dropped 10; count of bases not matched to a gene: 9. Germline CDR1 reads SGHRS; CDR2 reads YFSETQ. CDR3 length: 14 amino acids. This chain connects TRBV5-1 to TRBJ2-1, with 8 nucleotides matching TRBD2. Material for sequencing was PBMCs. This TCR came from a woman between 25 and 40 years old in good health and a related stem cell transplant donor. CDR3 loop: CASSSGGLNDEQFF. The CDR3 DNA reads as TGCGCCAGCAGCTCGGGGGGGCTTAACGACGAGCAGTTCTTC.